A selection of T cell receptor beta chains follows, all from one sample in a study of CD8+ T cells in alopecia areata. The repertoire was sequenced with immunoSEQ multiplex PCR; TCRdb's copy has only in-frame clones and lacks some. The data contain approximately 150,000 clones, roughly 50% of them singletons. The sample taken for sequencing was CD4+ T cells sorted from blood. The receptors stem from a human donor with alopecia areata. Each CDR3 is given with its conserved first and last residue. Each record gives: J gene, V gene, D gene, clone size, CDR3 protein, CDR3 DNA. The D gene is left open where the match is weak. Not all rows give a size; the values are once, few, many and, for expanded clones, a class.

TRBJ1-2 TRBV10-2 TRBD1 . CASSEWDGTGESGGYTF TGCGCCAGCAGTGAGTGGGACGGGACAGGGGAATCGGGCGGCTACACCTTC
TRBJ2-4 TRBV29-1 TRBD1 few CSVENRGNIQYF TGCAGCGTTGAAAACAGGGGGAACATTCAGTACTTC
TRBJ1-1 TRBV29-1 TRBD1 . CSVRYRGDTEAFF TGCAGCGTTAGGTACAGGGGCGACACTGAAGCTTTCTTT
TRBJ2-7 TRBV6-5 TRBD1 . CASRYGTGVAYEQYF TGTGCCAGCAGGTACGGGACAGGGGTCGCCTACGAGCAGTACTTC
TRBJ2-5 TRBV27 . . CASSRGVRRHQETQYF TGTGCCAGCAGTAGAGGTGTACGGAGGCACCAAGAGACCCAGTACTTC
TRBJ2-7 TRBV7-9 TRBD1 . CASSSTGTGGYEQYF TGTGCCAGCAGCTCGACCGGGACAGGGGGCTACGAGCAGTACTTC
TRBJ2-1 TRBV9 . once CASSLDTYNEQFF TGTGCCAGCAGCCTGGACACATACAATGAGCAGTTCTTC
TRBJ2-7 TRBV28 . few CASSSTYEQYF TGTGCCAGCAGCTCCACGTACGAGCAGTACTTC
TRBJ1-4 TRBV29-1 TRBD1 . CSVLTGGDEKLFF TGCAGCGTATTGACAGGGGGGGATGAAAAACTGTTTTTT
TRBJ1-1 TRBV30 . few CAWRQGTEAFF TGTGCCTGGAGGCAGGGGACTGAAGCTTTCTTT
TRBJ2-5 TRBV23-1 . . CASSETSLGETQYF TGCGCCAGCAGCGAGACCTCCCTGGGGGAGACCCAGTACTTC
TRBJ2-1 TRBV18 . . CASSPPRTAHNEQFF TGTGCCAGCTCACCACCGAGGACAGCTCACAATGAGCAGTTCTTC
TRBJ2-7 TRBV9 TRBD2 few CASSFSGLAGEQYF TGTGCCAGCAGCTTCTCCGGACTAGCGGGCGAGCAGTACTTC
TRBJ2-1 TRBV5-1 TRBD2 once CASSLGLAGVNEQFF TGCGCCAGCAGCTTGGGACTAGCGGGGGTCAATGAGCAGTTCTTC
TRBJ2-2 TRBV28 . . CASSLSVAATSTGELFF TGTGCCAGCAGTTTATCGGTGGCAGCTACCTCAACCGGGGAGCTGTTTTTT
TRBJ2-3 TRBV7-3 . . CASSRAVSGTDTQYF TGTGCCAGCAGCCGGGCGGTGAGCGGCACAGATACGCAGTATTTT
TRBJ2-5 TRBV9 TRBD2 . CASSVGLAGALFQETQYF TGTGCCAGCAGCGTAGGTCTAGCGGGAGCCCTTTTCCAAGAGACCCAGTACTTC
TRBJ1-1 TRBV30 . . CAWSIRGNTEAFF TGTGCCTGGAGTATTCGGGGCAACACTGAAGCTTTCTTT
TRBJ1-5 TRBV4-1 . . CASSQDVGTSQPQHF TGCGCCAGCAGCCAAGATGTAGGAACCTCACAGCCCCAGCATTTT
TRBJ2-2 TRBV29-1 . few CSVQAVQNTGELFF TGCAGCGTTCAGGCGGTACAGAACACCGGGGAGCTGTTTTTT
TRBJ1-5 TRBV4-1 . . CASSAGLNVNQPQHF TGCGCCAGCAGCGCCGGACTCAACGTCAATCAGCCCCAGCATTTT
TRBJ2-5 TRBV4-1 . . CASSQDRQAQETQYF TGCGCCAGCAGCCAAGATCGGCAGGCCCAAGAGACCCAGTACTTC
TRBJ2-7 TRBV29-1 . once CSLGGRLTYEQYF TGCAGCTTGGGTGGGCGACTGACCTACGAGCAGTACTTC
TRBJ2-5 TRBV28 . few CASSQTLKQETQYF TGTGCCAGCAGCCAAACCCTCAAACAAGAGACCCAGTACTTC
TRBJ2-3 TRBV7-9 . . CASSTGTYTDTQYF TGTGCCAGCAGCACCGGGACCTACACAGATACGCAGTATTTT
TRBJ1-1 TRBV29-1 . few CSVDSGGEGTEAFF TGCAGCGTTGATTCCGGGGGCGAGGGAACTGAAGCTTTCTTT
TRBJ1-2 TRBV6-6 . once CASSYSSQTSNYGYTF TGTGCCAGCAGTTACTCGAGTCAGACATCAAACTATGGCTACACCTTC
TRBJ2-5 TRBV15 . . CATSRYGQETQYF TGTGCCACCAGCCGCTACGGTCAAGAGACCCAGTACTTC
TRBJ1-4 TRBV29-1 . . CSVEDGEKLFF TGCAGCGTTGAAGATGGGGAAAAACTGTTTTTT
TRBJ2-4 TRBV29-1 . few CSVGGVAKNIQYF TGCAGCGTTGGTGGGGTAGCCAAAAACATTCAGTACTTC
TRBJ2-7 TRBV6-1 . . CASRVRETAYEQYF TGTGCCAGCAGGGTACGGGAGACAGCATACGAGCAGTACTTC
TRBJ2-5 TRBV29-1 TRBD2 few CSGSLTSGKKTQYF TGCAGCGGATCCCTGACTAGCGGGAAAAAGACCCAGTACTTC
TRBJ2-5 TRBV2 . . CASAGGRQETQYF TGTGCCAGCGCTGGCGGCAGGCAAGAGACCCAGTACTTC
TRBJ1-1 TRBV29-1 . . CSVGGTVSLEAFF TGCAGCGTTGGGGGGACGGTCAGTCTTGAAGCTTTCTTT
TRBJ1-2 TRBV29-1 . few CSVVDPYGYTF TGCAGCGTTGTTGACCCCTATGGCTACACCTTC
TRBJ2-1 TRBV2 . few CASRLLTGTNEQFF TGTGCCAGCAGGCTATTGACTGGAACCAATGAGCAGTTCTTC
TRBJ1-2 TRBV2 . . CASSRGTGYTF TGTGCCAGCAGTAGGGGGACTGGCTACACCTTC
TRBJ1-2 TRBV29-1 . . CSVFPGTVYGYTF TGCAGCGTTTTTCCCGGGACGGTCTATGGCTACACCTTC
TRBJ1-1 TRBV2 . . CASSEGVRTGAKAFF TGTGCCAGCAGTGAAGGCGTTCGGACCGGGGCTAAAGCTTTCTTT
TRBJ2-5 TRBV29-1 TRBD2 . CSARGGSQETQYF TGCAGCGCCCGGGGAGGGTCCCAAGAGACCCAGTACTTC
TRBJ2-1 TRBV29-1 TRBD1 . CSGSRDRGPYNEQFF TGCAGCGGAAGCCGGGACAGGGGGCCCTACAATGAGCAGTTCTTC
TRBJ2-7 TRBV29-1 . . CSALEGGSYEQYF TGCAGCGCTCTAGAGGGGGGGAGTTACGAGCAGTACTTC
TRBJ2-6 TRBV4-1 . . CASRVGDSGANVLTF TGCGCCAGCCGGGTGGGGGACTCTGGGGCCAACGTCCTGACTTTC
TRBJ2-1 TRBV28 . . CASTATYYNEQFF TGTGCCAGCACCGCGACATACTACAATGAGCAGTTCTTC
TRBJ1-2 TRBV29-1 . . CSGTVVGYTF TGCAGCGGAACGGTAGTCGGCTACACCTTC
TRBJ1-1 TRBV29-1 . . CSVGRGVNTEAFF TGCAGCGTTGGACGGGGGGTAAACACTGAAGCTTTCTTT
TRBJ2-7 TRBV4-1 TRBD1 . CASSLGTGGSYEQYF TGCGCCAGCAGCCTTGGGACAGGGGGTTCCTACGAGCAGTACTTC
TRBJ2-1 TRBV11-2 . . CASSLGGRGMINEQFF TGTGCCAGCAGCTTAGGTGGCAGGGGAATGATCAATGAGCAGTTCTTC
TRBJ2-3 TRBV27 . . CASSLFLATDTQYF TGTGCCAGCAGTTTATTTTTAGCCACAGATACGCAGTATTTT
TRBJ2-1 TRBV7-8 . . CASSLGGLGNEQFF TGTGCCAGCAGCTTAGGGGGACTGGGGAATGAGCAGTTCTTC
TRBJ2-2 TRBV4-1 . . CASSQDSRGANTGELFF TGCGCCAGCAGCCAAGATAGTAGGGGTGCGAACACCGGGGAGCTGTTTTTT
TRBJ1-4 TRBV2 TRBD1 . CATLRDRVEKLFF TGTGCCACCTTACGGGACAGGGTAGAAAAACTGTTTTTT
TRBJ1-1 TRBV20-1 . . CSANRERGAFF TGCAGTGCAAATAGGGAACGTGGGGCTTTCTTT
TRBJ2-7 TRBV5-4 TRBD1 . CASSLDRDGEQYF TGTGCCAGCAGCTTAGACAGGGATGGCGAGCAGTACTTC
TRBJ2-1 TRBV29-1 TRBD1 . CSSSPGQLRNEQFF TGCAGCTCCTCACCGGGACAGCTCAGAAATGAGCAGTTCTTC
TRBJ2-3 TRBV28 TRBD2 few CASGTSGSGADTQYF TGTGCCAGCGGTACTAGCGGGAGTGGCGCAGATACGCAGTATTTT
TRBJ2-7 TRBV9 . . CASSVAVRDEQYF TGTGCCAGCAGCGTAGCTGTCCGGGACGAGCAGTACTTC